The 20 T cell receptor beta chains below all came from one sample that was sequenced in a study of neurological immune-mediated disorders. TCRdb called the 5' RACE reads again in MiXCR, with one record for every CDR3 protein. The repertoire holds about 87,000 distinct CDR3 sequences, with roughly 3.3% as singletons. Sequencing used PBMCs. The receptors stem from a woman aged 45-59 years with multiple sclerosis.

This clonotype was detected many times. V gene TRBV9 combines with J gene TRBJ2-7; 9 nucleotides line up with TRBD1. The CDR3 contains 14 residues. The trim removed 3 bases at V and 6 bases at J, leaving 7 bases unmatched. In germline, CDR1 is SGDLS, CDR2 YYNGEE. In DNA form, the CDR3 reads TGTGCCAGCAGCGAAACCGGGACAGGGCCCGAGCAGTACTTC. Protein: CASSETGTGPEQYF.

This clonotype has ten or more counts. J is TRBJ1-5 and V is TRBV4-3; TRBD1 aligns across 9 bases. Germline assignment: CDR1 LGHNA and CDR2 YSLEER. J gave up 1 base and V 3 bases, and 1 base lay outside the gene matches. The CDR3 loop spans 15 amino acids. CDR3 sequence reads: CASSHGTGSNQPQHF. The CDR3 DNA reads TGCGCCAGCAGCCACGGGACAGGGAGCAATCAGCCCCAGCATTTT.

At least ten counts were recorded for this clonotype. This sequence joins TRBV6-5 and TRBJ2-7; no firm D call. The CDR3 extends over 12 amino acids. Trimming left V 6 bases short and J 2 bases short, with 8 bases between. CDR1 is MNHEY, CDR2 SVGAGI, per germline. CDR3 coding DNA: TGTGCCAGCAGGGACCGCACCTACGAGCAGTACTTC. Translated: CASRDRTYEQYF.

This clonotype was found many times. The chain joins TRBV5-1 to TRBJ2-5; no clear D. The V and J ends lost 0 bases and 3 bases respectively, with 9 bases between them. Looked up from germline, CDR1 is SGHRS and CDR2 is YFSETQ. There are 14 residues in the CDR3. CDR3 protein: CASSLGPEKETQYF. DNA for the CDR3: TGCGCCAGCAGCTTGGGGCCAGAAAAAGAGACCCAGTACTTC.

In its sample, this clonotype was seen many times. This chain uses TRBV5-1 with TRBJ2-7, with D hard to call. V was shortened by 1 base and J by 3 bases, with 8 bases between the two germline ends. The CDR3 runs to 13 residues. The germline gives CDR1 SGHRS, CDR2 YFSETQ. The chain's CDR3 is CASSLSWDYEQYF. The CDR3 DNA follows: TGCGCCAGCAGCTTGAGCTGGGACTACGAGCAGTACTTC.

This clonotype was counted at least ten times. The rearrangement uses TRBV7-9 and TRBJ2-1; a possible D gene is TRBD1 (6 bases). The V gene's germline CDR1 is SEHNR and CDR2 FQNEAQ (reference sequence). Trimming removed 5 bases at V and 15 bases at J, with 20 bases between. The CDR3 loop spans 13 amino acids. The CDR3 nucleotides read TGTGCCAGCAGCCACTCCAGACAGGCTCGGGGGTTCTTC. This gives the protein CASSHSRQARGFF.

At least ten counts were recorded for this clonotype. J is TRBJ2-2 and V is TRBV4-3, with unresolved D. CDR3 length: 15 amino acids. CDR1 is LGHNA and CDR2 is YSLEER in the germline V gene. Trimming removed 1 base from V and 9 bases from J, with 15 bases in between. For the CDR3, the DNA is TGCGCCAGCAGCCAAGTTGCGAGAGTGACCAGGGAGCTGTTTTTT. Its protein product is CASSQVARVTRELFF.

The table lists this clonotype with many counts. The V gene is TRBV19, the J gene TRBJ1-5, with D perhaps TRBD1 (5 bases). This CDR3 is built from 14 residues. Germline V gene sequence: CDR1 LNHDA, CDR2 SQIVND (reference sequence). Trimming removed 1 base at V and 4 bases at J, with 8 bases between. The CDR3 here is CASSIVQGNQPQHF. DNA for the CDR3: TGTGCCAGTAGTATAGTGCAGGGAAATCAGCCCCAGCATTTT.

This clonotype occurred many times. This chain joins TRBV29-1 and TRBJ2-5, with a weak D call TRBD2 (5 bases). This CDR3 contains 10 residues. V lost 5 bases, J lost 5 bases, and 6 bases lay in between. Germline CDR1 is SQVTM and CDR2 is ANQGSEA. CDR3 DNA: TGCAGCGTTAGGAGGGAGACCCAGTACTTC. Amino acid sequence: CSVRRETQYF.

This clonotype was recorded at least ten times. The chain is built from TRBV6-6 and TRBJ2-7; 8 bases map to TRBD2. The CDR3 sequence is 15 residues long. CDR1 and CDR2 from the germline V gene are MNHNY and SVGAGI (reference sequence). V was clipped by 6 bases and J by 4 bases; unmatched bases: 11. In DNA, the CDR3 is TGTGCCAGCAGCCCCCCGGGACTAGGCGGGTACGAGCAGTACTTC. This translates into CASSPPGLGGYEQYF.

The CDR3 loop reads CSARVRRVGGEKLFF. DNA for the CDR3: TGCAGTGCTAGGGTTCGGAGGGTCGGAGGAGAAAAACTGTTTTTT. The chain couples TRBV20-1 to TRBJ1-4; no reliable D call. The ends were cut back, 3 bases at V and 8 bases at J, with 19 bases in the middle. CDR1 and CDR2 (germline): DFQATT, SNEGSKA (reference sequence). This CDR3 is 15 amino acids long.

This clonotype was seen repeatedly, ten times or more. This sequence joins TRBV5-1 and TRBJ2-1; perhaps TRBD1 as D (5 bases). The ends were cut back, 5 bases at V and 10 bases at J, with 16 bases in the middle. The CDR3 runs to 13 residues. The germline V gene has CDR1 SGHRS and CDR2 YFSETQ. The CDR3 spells CASRPPGLEEQFF. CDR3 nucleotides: TGCGCCAGCAGACCCCCAGGGCTGGAGGAGCAGTTCTTC.

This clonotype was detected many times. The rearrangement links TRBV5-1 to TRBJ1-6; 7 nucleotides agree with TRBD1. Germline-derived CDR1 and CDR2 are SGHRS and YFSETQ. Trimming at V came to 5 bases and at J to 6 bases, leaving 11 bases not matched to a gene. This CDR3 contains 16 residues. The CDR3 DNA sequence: TGCGCCAGCAGTCTCGACCGCGGGACAGCTAATTCACCCCTCCACTTT. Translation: CASSLDRGTANSPLHF.

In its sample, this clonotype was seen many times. As DNA, the CDR3 is TGCGCCAGCAATCAAGGGTTCGAGCAGTACTTC. The encoded protein is CASNQGFEQYF. The rearrangement links TRBV5-1 to TRBJ2-7; D is undetermined. The CDR3 contains 11 residues. Trimming shortened V by 6 bases and J by 6 bases, and 10 bases separated the two germline ends. The germline V gene encodes CDR1 SGHRS and CDR2 YFSETQ.

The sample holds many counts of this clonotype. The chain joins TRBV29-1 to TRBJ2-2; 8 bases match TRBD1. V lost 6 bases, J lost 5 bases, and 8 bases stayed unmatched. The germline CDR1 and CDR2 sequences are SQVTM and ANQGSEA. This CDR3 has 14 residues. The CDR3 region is CSVVTGVNTGELFF. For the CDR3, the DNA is TGCAGCGTAGTGACAGGGGTTAATACCGGGGAGCTGTTTTTT.

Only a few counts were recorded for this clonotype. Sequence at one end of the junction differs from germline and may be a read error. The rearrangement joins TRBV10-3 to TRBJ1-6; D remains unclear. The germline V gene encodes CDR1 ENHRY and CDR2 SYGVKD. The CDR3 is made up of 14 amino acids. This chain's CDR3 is CAISEDIRNSTLNF. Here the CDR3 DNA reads TGTGCCATCAGTGAGGACATACGTAATTCAACCCTCAACTTT.

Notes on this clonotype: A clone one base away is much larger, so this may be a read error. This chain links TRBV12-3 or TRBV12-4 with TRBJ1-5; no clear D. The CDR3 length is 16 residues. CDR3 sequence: CASSREVGGPEEPQNF. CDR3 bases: TGTGCCAGCAGCCGGGAAGTTGGAGGCCCGGAAGAGCCCCAGAATTTT.

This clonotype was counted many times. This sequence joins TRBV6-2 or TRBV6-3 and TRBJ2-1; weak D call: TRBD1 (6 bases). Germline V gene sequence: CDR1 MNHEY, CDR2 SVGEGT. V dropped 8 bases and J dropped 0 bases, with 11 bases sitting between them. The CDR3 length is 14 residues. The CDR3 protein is CASENRDSYNEQFF. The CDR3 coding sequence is TGTGCCAGCGAGAACAGGGACTCCTACAATGAGCAGTTCTTC.

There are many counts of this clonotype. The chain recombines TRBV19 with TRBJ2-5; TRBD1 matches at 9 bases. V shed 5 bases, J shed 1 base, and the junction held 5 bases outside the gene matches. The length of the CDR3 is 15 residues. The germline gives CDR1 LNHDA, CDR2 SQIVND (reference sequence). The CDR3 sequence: CASSYGTGIQETQYF. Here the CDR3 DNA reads TGTGCCAGTAGTTACGGGACAGGGATCCAAGAGACCCAGTACTTC.

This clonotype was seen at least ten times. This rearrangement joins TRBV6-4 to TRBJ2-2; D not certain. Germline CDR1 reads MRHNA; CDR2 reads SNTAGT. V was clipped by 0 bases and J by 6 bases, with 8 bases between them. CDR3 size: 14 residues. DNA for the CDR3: TGTGCCAGCAGTGACTCGACTTCAGCCGGGGAGCTGTTTTTT. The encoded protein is CASSDSTSAGELFF.